The rows below give T cell receptor beta chains drawn from one sample of a study of control samples from healthy donors and cancer patients. Assay used: immunoSEQ multiplex PCR; TCRdb lists only in-frame clones, some missing. This sample carries approximately 160,000 clones, 90% to 95% of them seen once, and the ten largest clones take 1.3%. The sequenced sample was blood. These receptors came from a woman between 18 and 29 years old in good health. Each CDR3 is given with its conserved first and last residue. The D gene is left open where the match is weak. Rows may omit the clone size; those that give it use once, few, many or a size class.

TRBV7-2,TRBD2,TRBJ2-3,once,CASSFGTSGSTDTQYF,TGTGCCAGCAGCTTTGGGACTAGCGGTAGCACAGATACGCAGTATTTT
TRBV10-3,-,TRBJ1-3,-,CAISSDQFFTGNTIYF,TGTGCCATCAGTTCAGACCAGTTTTTTACTGGAAACACCATATATTTT
TRBV5-5,TRBD1,TRBJ2-1,-,CASSSAGTGTYNEQFF,TGTGCCAGCAGCTCAGCCGGGACAGGGACCTACAATGAGCAGTTCTTC
TRBV6-2/TRBV6-3,-,TRBJ1-1,-,CASSYLGQLNTEAFF,TGTGCCAGCAGTTACTTAGGTCAGCTTAACACTGAAGCTTTCTTT
TRBV7-3,TRBD2,TRBJ2-7,-,CASSVTSGGIYEQYF,TGTGCCAGCAGCGTGACTAGCGGGGGGATCTACGAGCAGTACTTC
TRBV6-5,-,TRBJ1-6,-,CASSWSTRSYNSPLHF,TGTGCCAGCAGTTGGTCAACACGGTCCTATAATTCACCCCTCCACTTT
TRBV2,TRBD1,TRBJ1-5,-,CASRKGQGAHQPQHF,TGTGCCAGCAGGAAGGGACAGGGGGCTCATCAGCCCCAGCATTTT
TRBV7-9,-,TRBJ2-1,-,CASSSRTVNNEQFF,TGTGCCAGCAGCTCTCGGACAGTAAACAATGAGCAGTTCTTC
TRBV29-1,-,TRBJ1-1,-,CSVEATRGAEAFF,TGCAGCGTTGAAGCAACGCGTGGCGCCGAAGCTTTCTTT
TRBV4-3,TRBD1,TRBJ2-6,-,CASSQRRGQGVSGANVLTF,TGCGCCAGCAGCCAACGGAGGGGACAGGGCGTCTCTGGGGCCAACGTCCTGACTTTC